This T cell receptor beta chain comes out of a study of cytomegalovirus exposure and HLA in healthy donors. PCR was performed using 60 Vbeta and 13 Jbeta primers. TCRdb keeps only in-frame clones here, not all; method: immunoSEQ multiplex PCR. The repertoire includes about 110,000 clones, 75% of them detected once, and approximately 2.8% sits in the top ten. This CDR3 spans 14 amino acids. The V end was cut by 6 bases, the J end by 3 bases, with 12 bases between. CDR1 LNHDA and CDR2 SQIVND come from the germline V gene (reference sequence). This receptor was identified in a male donor in good health and CMV-seropositive. V and J are TRBV19 and TRBJ2-1, with D possibly TRBD1 on 5 matching bases. Input material: PBMCs. DNA of the CDR3: TGTGCCAGTAGCCACCACAGGCGCTACAATGAGCAGTTCTTC. Translating gives CASSHHRRYNEQFF.